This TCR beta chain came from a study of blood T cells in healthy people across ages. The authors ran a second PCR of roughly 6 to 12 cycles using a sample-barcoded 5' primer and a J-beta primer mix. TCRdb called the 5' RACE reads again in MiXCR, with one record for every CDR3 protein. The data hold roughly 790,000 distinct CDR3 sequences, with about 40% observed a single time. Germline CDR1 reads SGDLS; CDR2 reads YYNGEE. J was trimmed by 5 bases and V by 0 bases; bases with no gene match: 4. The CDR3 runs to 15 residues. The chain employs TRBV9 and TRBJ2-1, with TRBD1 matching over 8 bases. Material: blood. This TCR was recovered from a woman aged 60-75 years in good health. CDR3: CASSVDGQGNNEQFF. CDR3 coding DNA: TGTGCCAGCAGCGTAGACGGACAGGGCAACAATGAGCAGTTCTTC. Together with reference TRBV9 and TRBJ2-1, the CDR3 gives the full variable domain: DSGVTQTPKHLITATGQRVTLRCSPRSGDLSVYWYQQSLDQGLQFLIQYYNGEERAKGNILERFSAQQFPDLHSELNLSSLELGDSALYFCASSVDGQGNNEQFFGPGTRLTVL.